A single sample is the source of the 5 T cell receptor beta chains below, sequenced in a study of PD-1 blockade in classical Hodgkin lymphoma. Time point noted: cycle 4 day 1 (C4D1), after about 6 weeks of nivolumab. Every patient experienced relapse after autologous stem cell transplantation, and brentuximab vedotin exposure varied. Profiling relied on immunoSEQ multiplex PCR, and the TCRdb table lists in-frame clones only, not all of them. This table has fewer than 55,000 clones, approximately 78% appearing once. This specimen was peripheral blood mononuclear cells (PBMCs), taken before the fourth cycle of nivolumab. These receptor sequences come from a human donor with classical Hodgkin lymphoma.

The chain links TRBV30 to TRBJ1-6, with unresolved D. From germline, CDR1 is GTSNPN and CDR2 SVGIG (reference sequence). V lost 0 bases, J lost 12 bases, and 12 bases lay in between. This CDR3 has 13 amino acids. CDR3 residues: CAWSVLPKGPLHF. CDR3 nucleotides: TGTGCCTGGAGTGTACTCCCGAAGGGACCCCTCCACTTT.

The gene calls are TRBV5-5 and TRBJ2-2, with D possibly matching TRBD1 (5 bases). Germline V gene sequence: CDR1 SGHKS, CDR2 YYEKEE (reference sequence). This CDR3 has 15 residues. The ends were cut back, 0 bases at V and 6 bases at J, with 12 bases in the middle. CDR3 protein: CASSLVPGASGELFF. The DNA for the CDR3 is TGTGCCAGCAGCTTGGTCCCTGGGGCATCCGGGGAGCTGTTTTTT.

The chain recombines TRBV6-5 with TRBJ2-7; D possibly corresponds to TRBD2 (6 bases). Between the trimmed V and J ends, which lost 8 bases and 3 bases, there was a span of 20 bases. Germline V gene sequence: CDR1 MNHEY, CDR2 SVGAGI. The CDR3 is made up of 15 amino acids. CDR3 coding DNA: TGTGCCAGCTCACACCGAAAAACTAGCAACTACGAGCAGTACTTC. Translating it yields CASSHRKTSNYEQYF.

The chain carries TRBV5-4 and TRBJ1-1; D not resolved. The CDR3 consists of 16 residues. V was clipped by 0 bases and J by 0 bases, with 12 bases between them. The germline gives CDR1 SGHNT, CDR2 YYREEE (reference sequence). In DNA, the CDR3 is TGTGCCAGCAGCTTGGGGGGTTCGGTTCTGAACACTGAAGCTTTCTTT. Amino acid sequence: CASSLGGSVLNTEAFF.

CDR3 in amino acids: CASSYSGGWAFF. For the CDR3, the DNA is TGTGCCAGCAGTTACTCAGGGGGTTGGGCTTTCTTT. The V call is TRBV6-5, the J call TRBJ1-1; tentative D call: TRBD1 (6 bases). Trimming took 0 bases from V and 11 from J, leaving 10 bases between them. The CDR3 totals 12 residues. Germline V gene data show CDR1 as MNHEY and CDR2 as SVGAGI.